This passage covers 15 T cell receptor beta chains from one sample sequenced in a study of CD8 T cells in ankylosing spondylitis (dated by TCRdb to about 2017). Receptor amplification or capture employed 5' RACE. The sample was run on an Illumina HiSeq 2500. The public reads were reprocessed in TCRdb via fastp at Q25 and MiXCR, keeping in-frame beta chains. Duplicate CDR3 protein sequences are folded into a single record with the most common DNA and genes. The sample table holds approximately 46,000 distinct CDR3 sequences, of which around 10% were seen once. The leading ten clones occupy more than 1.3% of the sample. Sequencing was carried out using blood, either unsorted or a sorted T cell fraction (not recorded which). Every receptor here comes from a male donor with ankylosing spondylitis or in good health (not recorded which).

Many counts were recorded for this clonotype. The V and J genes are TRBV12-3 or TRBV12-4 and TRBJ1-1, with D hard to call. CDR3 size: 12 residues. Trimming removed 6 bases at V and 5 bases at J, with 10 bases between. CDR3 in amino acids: CASSYHSTEAFF. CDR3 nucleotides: TGTGCCAGCAGCTACCACTCGACTGAAGCTTTCTTT.

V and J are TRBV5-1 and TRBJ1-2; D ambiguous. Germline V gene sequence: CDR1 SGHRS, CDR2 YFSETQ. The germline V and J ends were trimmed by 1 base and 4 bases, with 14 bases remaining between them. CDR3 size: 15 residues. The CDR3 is CASSLFRDSGYGYTF. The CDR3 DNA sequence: TGCGCCAGCAGCTTGTTCCGGGATAGCGGCTATGGCTACACCTTC. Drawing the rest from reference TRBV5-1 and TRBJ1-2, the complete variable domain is KAGVTQTPRYLIKTRGQQVTLSCSPISGHRSVSWYQQTPGQGLQFLFEYFSETQRNKGNFPGRFSGRQFSNSRSEMNVSTLELGDSALYLCASSLFRDSGYGYTFGSGTRLTVV.

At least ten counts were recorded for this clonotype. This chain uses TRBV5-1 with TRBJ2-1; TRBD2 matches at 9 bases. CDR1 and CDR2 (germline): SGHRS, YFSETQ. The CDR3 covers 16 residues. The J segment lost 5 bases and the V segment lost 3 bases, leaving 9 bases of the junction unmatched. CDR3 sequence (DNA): TGCGCCAGCAGCTCGTTTCTAGCGGGAACTAACAATGAGCAGTTCTTC. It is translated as CASSSFLAGTNNEQFF.

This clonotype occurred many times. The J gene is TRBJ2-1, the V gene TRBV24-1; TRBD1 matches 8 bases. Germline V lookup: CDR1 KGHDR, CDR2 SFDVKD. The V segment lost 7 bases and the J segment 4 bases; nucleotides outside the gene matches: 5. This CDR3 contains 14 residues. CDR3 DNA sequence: TGTGCCACCAGCCAGACAGGGGATTACAATGAGCAGTTCTTC. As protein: CATSQTGDYNEQFF.

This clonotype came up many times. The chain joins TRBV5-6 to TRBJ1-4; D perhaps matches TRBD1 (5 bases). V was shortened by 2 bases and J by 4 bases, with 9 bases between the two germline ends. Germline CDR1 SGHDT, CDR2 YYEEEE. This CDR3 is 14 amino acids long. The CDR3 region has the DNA TGTGCCAGCAGCTTCGGGACGTTTAATGAAAAACTGTTTTTT. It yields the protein CASSFGTFNEKLFF.

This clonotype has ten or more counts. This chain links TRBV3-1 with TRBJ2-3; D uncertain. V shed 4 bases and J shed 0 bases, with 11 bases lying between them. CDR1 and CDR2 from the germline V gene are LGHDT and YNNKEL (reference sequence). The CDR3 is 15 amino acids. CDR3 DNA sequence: TGTGCCAGCAGCCTGAATGCCCCGAGCACAGATACGCAGTATTTT. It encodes CASSLNAPSTDTQYF.

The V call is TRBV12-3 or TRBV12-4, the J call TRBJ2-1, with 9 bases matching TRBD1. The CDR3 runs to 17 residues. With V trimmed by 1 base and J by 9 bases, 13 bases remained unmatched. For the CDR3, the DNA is TGTGCCAGCAGTTTAGAAGATATGGGGACAGGGTACTTTGAGCAGTTCTTC. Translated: CASSLEDMGTGYFEQFF.

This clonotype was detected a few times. The CDR3 DNA sequence: TGTGCCAGCAGCTTAGGTTCTCACTTACCAACCGGGGAGCTGTTTTTT. This codes for CASSLGSHLPTGELFF. V gene TRBV7-9 combines with J gene TRBJ2-2; D not resolved. The CDR3 spans 16 residues. Germline assignment: CDR1 SEHNR and CDR2 FQNEAQ (reference sequence). The V end lost 1 base, the J end lost 5 bases, and 14 bases lay between the germline ends.

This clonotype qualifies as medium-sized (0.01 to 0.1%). The CDR3 DNA reads as TGTGCCAGCCGATTTGGGGCGTTGAACACTGAAGCTTTCTTT. This gives the protein CASRFGALNTEAFF. The chain couples TRBV12-3 or TRBV12-4 to TRBJ1-1, with TRBD1 as a possible D gene (5 bases). Deletions cut 8 bases from V and 0 bases from J, with 13 bases between. CDR3 length: 14 residues.

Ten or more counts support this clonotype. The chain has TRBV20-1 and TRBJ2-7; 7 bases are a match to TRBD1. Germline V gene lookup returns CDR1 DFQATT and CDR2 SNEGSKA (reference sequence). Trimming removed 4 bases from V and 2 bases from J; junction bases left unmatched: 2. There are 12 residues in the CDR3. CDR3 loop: CSATGTAYEQYF. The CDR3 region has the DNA TGCAGTGCTACGGGGACAGCCTACGAGCAGTACTTC.

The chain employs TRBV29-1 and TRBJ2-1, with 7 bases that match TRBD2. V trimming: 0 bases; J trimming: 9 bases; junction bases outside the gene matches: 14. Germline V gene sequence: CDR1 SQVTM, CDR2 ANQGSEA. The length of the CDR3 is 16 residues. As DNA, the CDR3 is TGCAGCGTTGAAGATCGGCGGTCTAGCGGACTACCTGAGCAGTTCTTC. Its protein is CSVEDRRSSGLPEQFF.

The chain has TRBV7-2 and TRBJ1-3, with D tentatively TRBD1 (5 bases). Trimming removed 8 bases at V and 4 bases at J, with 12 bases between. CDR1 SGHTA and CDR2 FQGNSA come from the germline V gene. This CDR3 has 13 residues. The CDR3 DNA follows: TGTGCCAGCGGCGAGGCAGGGGGAAACACCATATATTTT. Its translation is CASGEAGGNTIYF.

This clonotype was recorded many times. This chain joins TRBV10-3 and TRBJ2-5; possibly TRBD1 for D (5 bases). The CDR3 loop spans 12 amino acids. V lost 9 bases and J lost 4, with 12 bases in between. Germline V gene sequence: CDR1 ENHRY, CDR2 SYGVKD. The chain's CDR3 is CAMGQGGETQYF. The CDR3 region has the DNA TGTGCCATGGGGCAGGGTGGAGAGACCCAGTACTTC.

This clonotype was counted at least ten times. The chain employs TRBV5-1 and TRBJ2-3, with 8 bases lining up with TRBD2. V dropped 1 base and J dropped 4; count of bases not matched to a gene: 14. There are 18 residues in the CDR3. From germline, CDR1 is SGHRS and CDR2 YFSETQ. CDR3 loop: CASSLLIMAGGPPDTQYF. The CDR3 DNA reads TGCGCCAGCAGCTTGCTGATTATGGCGGGGGGACCGCCAGATACGCAGTATTTT.

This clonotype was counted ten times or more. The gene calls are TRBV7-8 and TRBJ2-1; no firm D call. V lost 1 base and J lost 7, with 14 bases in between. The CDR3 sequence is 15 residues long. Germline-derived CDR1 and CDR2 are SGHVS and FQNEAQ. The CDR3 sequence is CASSLEGGDLNEQFF. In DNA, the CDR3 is TGTGCCAGCAGCTTAGAGGGTGGGGATTTGAATGAGCAGTTCTTC. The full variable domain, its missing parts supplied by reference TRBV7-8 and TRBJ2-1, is GAGVSQSPRYKVAKRGQDVALRCDPISGHVSLFWYQQALGQGPEFLTYFQNEAQLDKSGLPSDRFFAERPEGSVSTLKIQRTQQEDSAVYLCASSLEGGDLNEQFFGPGTRLTVL.